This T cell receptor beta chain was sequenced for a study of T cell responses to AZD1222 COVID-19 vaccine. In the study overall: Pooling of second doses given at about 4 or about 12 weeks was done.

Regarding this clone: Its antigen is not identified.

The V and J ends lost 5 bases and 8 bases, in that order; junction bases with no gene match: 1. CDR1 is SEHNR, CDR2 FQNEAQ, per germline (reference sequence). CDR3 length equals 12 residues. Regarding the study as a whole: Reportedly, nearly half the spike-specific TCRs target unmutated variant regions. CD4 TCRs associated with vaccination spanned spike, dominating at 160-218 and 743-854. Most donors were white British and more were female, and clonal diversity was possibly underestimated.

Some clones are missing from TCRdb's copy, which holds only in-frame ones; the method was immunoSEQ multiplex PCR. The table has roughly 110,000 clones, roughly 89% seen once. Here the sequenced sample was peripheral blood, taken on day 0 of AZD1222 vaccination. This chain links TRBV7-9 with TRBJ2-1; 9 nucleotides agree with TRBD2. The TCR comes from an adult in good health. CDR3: CASSRLADEQFF. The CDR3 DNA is TGTGCCAGCAGCAGACTAGCGGATGAGCAGTTCTTC.